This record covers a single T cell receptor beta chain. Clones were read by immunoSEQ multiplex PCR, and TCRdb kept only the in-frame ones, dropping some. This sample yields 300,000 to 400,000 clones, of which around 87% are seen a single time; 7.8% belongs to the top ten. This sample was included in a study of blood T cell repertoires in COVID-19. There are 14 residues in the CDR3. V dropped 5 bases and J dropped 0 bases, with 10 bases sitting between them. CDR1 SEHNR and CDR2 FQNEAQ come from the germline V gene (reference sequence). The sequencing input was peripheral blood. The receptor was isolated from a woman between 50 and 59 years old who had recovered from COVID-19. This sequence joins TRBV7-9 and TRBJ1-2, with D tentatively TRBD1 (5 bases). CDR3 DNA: TGTGCCAGCAGCCCCACAGGAGCTAACTATGGCTACACCTTC. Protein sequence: CASSPTGANYGYTF.